Listed below are T cell receptor beta chains from one sample, sequenced in a study of blood T cell repertoires in COVID-19. Method: immunoSEQ multiplex PCR; TCRdb's copy keeps in-frame clones and lacks some. The sample contains around 250,000 clones, approximately 82% of which appear only once. The sequencing sample was made of PBMCs or T cells enriched from blood (not recorded which). Source of these receptors: a middle-aged man who had recovered from COVID-19. CDR3s include the opening cysteine and the closing phenylalanine or tryptophan. Each record gives: V gene, clone size, CDR3 length, J gene, D gene, CDR3 protein, CDR3 DNA. D genes are given only for firm matches. Size is stated for part of the rows, as once, few or many counts, or as a class when the clone is expanded.

>TRBV5-1|few|16|TRBJ2-7|TRBD1
CASSRTAGTGSGEQYF
TGCGCCAGCAGCAGAACAGCCGGGACAGGGTCAGGCGAGCAGTACTTC
>TRBV19|NA|22|TRBJ2-6|TRBD2
CASSKSGERFGGGSSGANVLTF
TGTGCCAGTAGTAAGTCGGGCGAGCGTTTTGGTGGCGGGAGCTCTGGGGCCAACGTCCTGACTTTC
>TRBV7-3|NA|13|TRBJ1-2|TRBD1
CASSPGTGKGYTF
TGTGCCAGCAGCCCAGGGACAGGGAAGGGCTACACCTTC
>TRBV28|NA|17|TRBJ2-3|TRBD2
CASIPLGLAGGPDTQYF
TGTGCCAGCATTCCCCTCGGACTAGCGGGGGGGCCAGATACGCAGTATTTT
>TRBV7-6|NA|14|TRBJ1-2|NA
CASSLAISSGGYTF
TGTGCCAGCAGCCTTGCTATTTCCTCCGGGGGCTACACCTTC
>TRBV5-4|NA|17|TRBJ2-1|TRBD2
CASSQTNRSGRNNEQFF
TGTGCCAGCAGCCAAACAAATAGAAGCGGGAGAAACAATGAGCAGTTCTTC
>TRBV7-3|NA|13|TRBJ2-2|NA
CASSLIGNGELFF
TGTGCCAGCAGCTTAATCGGGAACGGGGAGCTGTTTTTT
>TRBV5-4|NA|13|TRBJ1-4|NA
CASSQYREGGLFF
TGTGCCAGCAGCCAATACCGGGAGGGAGGACTGTTTTTT
>TRBV9|once|14|TRBJ2-5|NA
CASSVEPIQETQYF
TGTGCCAGCAGCGTAGAACCTATTCAAGAGACCCAGTACTTC
>TRBV27|NA|15|TRBJ1-1|NA
CASSFRGMGGNEAFF
TGTGCCAGCAGTTTCCGGGGGATGGGAGGAAATGAAGCTTTCTTT
>TRBV2|NA|15|TRBJ1-6|TRBD1
CASRPTGGASSPLHF
TGTGCCAGCAGGCCTACAGGGGGAGCAAGTTCACCCCTCCACTTT
>TRBV6-1|NA|15|TRBJ2-5|NA
CASSELRAIQETQYF
TGTGCCAGCAGTGAACTGCGGGCTATCCAAGAGACCCAGTACTTC
>TRBV29-1|NA|13|TRBJ1-1|NA
CSCKGGEGREAFF
TGCAGCTGTAAAGGAGGGGAGGGTCGCGAAGCTTTCTTT
>TRBV5-4|NA|13|TRBJ2-1|NA
CASSLDRDNEQFF
TGTGCCAGCAGCTTGGACAGGGACAATGAGCAGTTCTTC
>TRBV15|NA|14|TRBJ1-1|TRBD1
CATSRPPEDREAFF
TGTGCCACCAGCAGGCCTCCAGAGGACAGGGAAGCTTTCTTT
>TRBV18|once|17|TRBJ1-1|TRBD1
CASSLNLPGTGNTEAFF
TGTGCCAGCTCACTAAACTTACCCGGGACAGGGAACACTGAAGCTTTCTTT
>TRBV29-1|NA|12|TRBJ2-1|NA
CSYAERRDEQFF
TGCAGTTATGCCGAAAGGAGGGATGAGCAGTTCTTC
>TRBV7-3|once|14|TRBJ2-5|NA
CASSLRGPEETQYF
TGTGCCAGCAGCTTAAGGGGGCCAGAAGAGACCCAGTACTTC
>TRBV5-1|NA|17|TRBJ1-5|TRBD1
CASPLRTGVYSNQPQHF
TGCGCCAGCCCCTTAAGGACAGGGGTTTATAGCAATCAGCCCCAGCATTTT
>TRBV25-1|NA|13|TRBJ2-4|TRBD1
CASTRTGMNIQYF
TGTGCCAGCACTAGGACAGGGATGAACATTCAGTACTTC
>TRBV6-6|NA|15|TRBJ2-1|TRBD2
CASAQGSGSHNEQFF
TGTGCCAGCGCCCAAGGTAGCGGGAGCCACAATGAGCAGTTCTTC
>TRBV7-2|NA|15|TRBJ1-1|TRBD1
CASSEQGAVNTEAFF
TGTGCCAGCAGCGAGCAGGGGGCAGTCAACACTGAAGCTTTCTTT
>TRBV5-5|NA|15|TRBJ2-7|NA
CASSLAASGGHEQYF
TGTGCCAGCAGCTTGGCCGCGAGTGGAGGGCACGAGCAGTACTTC
>TRBV7-2|NA|14|TRBJ2-5|TRBD2
CASSLDAGVETQYF
TGTGCCAGCAGCTTGGATGCGGGGGTAGAGACCCAGTACTTC
>TRBV19|NA|15|TRBJ1-4|TRBD1
CASRPRGTGDEKLFF
TGTGCCAGTAGACCCCGAGGGACAGGGGATGAAAAACTGTTTTTT
>TRBV28|many|13|TRBJ2-2|NA
CASSFQGTGELFF
TGTGCCAGCAGTTTCCAGGGGACCGGGGAGCTGTTTTTT
>TRBV4-1|NA|15|TRBJ1-5|TRBD1
CASSQAGQGIQPQHF
TGCGCCAGCAGCCAAGCGGGACAGGGGATTCAGCCCCAGCATTTT
>TRBV30|NA|14|TRBJ1-5|NA
CAWADTNHHQPQHF
TGTGCCTGGGCCGACACGAATCATCATCAGCCCCAGCATTTT
>TRBV11-2|NA|13|TRBJ2-1|NA
CASSLDLNNEQFF
TGTGCCAGCAGCTTAGATCTTAACAATGAGCAGTTCTTC
>TRBV6-2/TRBV6-3|NA|14|TRBJ1-2|TRBD1
CASSPRTGNYGYTF
TGTGCCAGCAGCCCCCGGACAGGGAACTATGGCTACACCTTC
>TRBV30|NA|13|TRBJ1-1|NA
CAWGSGMGTEAFF
TGTGCCTGGGGCTCGGGGATGGGCACTGAAGCTTTCTTT
>TRBV5-8|many|15|TRBJ2-1|TRBD2
CASSREAASYNEQFF
TGTGCCAGCAGCCGGGAGGCTGCCTCCTACAATGAGCAGTTCTTC
>TRBV4-3|NA|15|TRBJ1-4|TRBD1
CASSIGQGRDEKLFF
TGCGCCAGCAGCATTGGACAGGGTCGGGATGAAAAACTGTTTTTT
>TRBV3-1/TRBV3-2|once|14|TRBJ1-3|NA
CASSPQLSGNTIYF
TGTGCCAGCAGCCCCCAACTCTCGGGAAACACCATATATTTT
>TRBV11-2|NA|13|TRBJ2-3|NA
CASSLDYGRGQYF
TGTGCCAGCAGCTTAGATTACGGGAGAGGGCAGTATTTT
>TRBV16|once|16|TRBJ1-4|NA
CASSQPGGATDEKLFF
TGTGCCAGCAGCCAACCTGGGGGGGCGACTGATGAAAAACTGTTTTTT
>TRBV7-3|few|15|TRBJ2-1|TRBD2
CASSPGLADYNEQFF
TGTGCCAGCAGCCCGGGACTAGCGGATTACAATGAGCAGTTCTTC
>TRBV28|few|14|TRBJ1-5|TRBD1
CASSNLPRQGNQHF
TGTGCCAGCAGCAACCTTCCCAGACAGGGCAATCAGCATTTT
>TRBV19|NA|14|TRBJ1-5|NA
CASSILGGNQPQHF
TGTGCCAGTAGTATACTAGGGGGCAATCAGCCCCAGCATTTT
>TRBV5-1|NA|16|TRBJ2-1|NA
CASSLDPQGSGYEQFF
TGCGCCAGCAGCTTGGACCCGCAGGGGTCGGGCTATGAGCAGTTCTTC
>TRBV28|NA|16|TRBJ2-5|TRBD2
CASSPLAGVNQETQYF
TGTGCCAGCAGTCCGTTAGCGGGGGTTAACCAAGAGACCCAGTACTTC
>TRBV5-1|NA|12|TRBJ2-1|NA
CASSFGQNEQFF
TGCGCCAGCAGCTTTGGACAGAATGAGCAGTTCTTC
>TRBV10-3|NA|12|TRBJ2-2|NA
CAISPVPGELFF
TGTGCCATCAGCCCTGTCCCCGGGGAGCTGTTTTTT
>TRBV7-2|few|16|TRBJ1-2|TRBD1
CASSLVFGTETYGYTF
TGTGCCAGCAGCTTAGTGTTTGGGACAGAGACCTATGGCTACACCTTC
>TRBV5-4|NA|15|TRBJ2-7|TRBD2
CASSPGAGGSYEQYF
TGTGCCAGCAGCCCTGGGGCGGGAGGGTCCTACGAGCAGTACTTC
>TRBV5-1|few|18|TRBJ1-4|NA
CASRQRGIRAATNEKLFF
TGCGCCAGCAGACAAAGGGGGATAAGGGCTGCAACTAATGAAAAACTGTTTTTT
>TRBV4-3|NA|16|TRBJ2-2|TRBD1
CASSQTWDSNTGELFF
TGCGCCAGCAGCCAAACCTGGGACAGCAACACCGGGGAGCTGTTTTTT
>TRBV7-2|NA|18|TRBJ2-3|TRBD2
CASSLAARRGGRTDTQYF
TGTGCCAGCAGCTTAGCTGCGAGGCGGGGGGGACGGACAGATACGCAGTATTTT
>TRBV3-1/TRBV3-2|NA|15|TRBJ1-2|TRBD1
CASSRSDRRIYGYTF
TGTGCCAGCAGCCGATCGGACAGGCGAATCTATGGCTACACCTTC
>TRBV2|few|13|TRBJ1-5|NA
CASRTGVMQPQHF
TGTGCCAGCCGCACCGGGGTTATGCAGCCCCAGCATTTT
>TRBV5-1|NA|15|TRBJ1-1|TRBD1
CASRSKQGGFSEAFF
TGCGCCAGCAGATCCAAACAGGGGGGTTTTTCTGAAGCTTTCTTT
>TRBV7-6|NA|16|TRBJ2-1|TRBD2
CASSPKGRGSYNEQFF
TGTGCCAGCAGCCCTAAGGGGCGGGGGTCCTACAATGAGCAGTTCTTC
>TRBV24-1|NA|14|TRBJ1-5|TRBD1
CATSRTGSNQPQHF
TGTGCCACCAGTCGGACAGGCAGTAATCAGCCCCAGCATTTT
>TRBV18|NA|12|TRBJ2-1|NA
CASADRGNEQFF
TGTGCCAGCGCCGACCGGGGCAATGAGCAGTTCTTC
>TRBV29-1|NA|11|TRBJ2-1|NA
CSVYSNNEQFF
TGCAGCGTTTACAGTAACAATGAGCAGTTCTTC
>TRBV5-1|NA|14|TRBJ1-1|NA
CASSPQDPNTEAFF
TGCGCCAGCAGCCCACAGGACCCGAACACTGAAGCTTTCTTT
>TRBV5-6|NA|17|TRBJ2-3|NA
CASSPLGVLPRADTQYF
TGTGCCAGCAGCCCCCTCGGGGTCCTCCCCCGCGCAGATACGCAGTATTTT
>TRBV20-1|NA|11|TRBJ1-2|NA
CSARDQRGHTF
TGCAGTGCTAGAGATCAGCGGGGACACACCTTC